These 32 T cell receptor beta chains were all obtained from the same sample, sequenced in a study of blood T cell repertoires in COVID-19. TCRdb keeps only in-frame clones here, not all; method: immunoSEQ multiplex PCR. The profile covers about 250,000 clones, with around four fifths appearing a single time and 4.5% to 6.5% taken by the ten largest. The specimen was peripheral blood. All receptors derive from a man of 80 years or more with acute or convalescent COVID-19.

This clone was seen a few times. The gene calls are TRBV6-1 and TRBJ2-7; 9 positions agree with TRBD2. There are 18 residues in the CDR3. CDR1 and CDR2 (germline): MNHNS, SASEGT. Trimming cost V 2 bases and J 3 bases; bases outside gene matches: 14. The CDR3 coding sequence is TGTGCCAGCAGTGAAAGGGTCCTAGGTAGCGGGGGATACTACGAGCAGTACTTC. Translation gives CASSERVLGSGGYYEQYF.

The gene calls are TRBV11-1 and TRBJ2-1; D is perhaps TRBD2 (6 bases). The CDR3 consists of 15 residues. V was clipped by 1 base and J by 2 bases, with 9 bases between them. Per the germline V gene, CDR1 is SGHAT and CDR2 is FQDESV (reference sequence). CDR3 sequence (DNA): TGTGCCAGCAGCTTAGGACTAGGTGCCTACAATGAGCAGTTCTTC. It codes for CASSLGLGAYNEQFF.

V and J are TRBV2 and TRBJ1-6, with 11 bases aligning to TRBD1. The CDR3 extends over 15 amino acids. After removal of 6 bases from V and 7 bases from J, the junction contained 5 bases not matched to a gene. In germline, CDR1 is SNHLY, CDR2 FYNNEI. CDR3 nucleotide sequence: TGTGCCAGCAGCCGGGACAGGGGGACAAATTCACCCCTCCACTTT. Translating it yields CASSRDRGTNSPLHF.

The V gene is TRBV25-1, the J gene TRBJ2-1; TRBD2 agrees at 7 bases. V lost 1 base, J lost 0 bases, and 6 bases stayed unmatched. CDR1 MGHDK and CDR2 SYGVNS come from the germline V gene. The CDR3 covers 17 residues. CDR3 sequence (DNA): TGTGCCAGCAGTGAATTCAATGGCGGGAGCTCCTACAATGAGCAGTTCTTC. Translated: CASSEFNGGSSYNEQFF.

This rearrangement joins TRBV30 to TRBJ1-3; the D gene is possibly TRBD1 (5 bases). CDR1 GTSNPN and CDR2 SVGIG come from the germline V gene (reference sequence). V lost 2 bases and J lost 2, with 7 bases in between. The CDR3 loop spans 13 amino acids. The CDR3 spells CAWSTGAGNTIYF. Written as DNA, the CDR3 is TGTGCCTGGAGTACAGGAGCTGGAAACACCATATATTTT.

Only one count was recorded for this clone. The chain joins TRBV27 to TRBJ2-5, with 7 bases lining up with TRBD1. Germline CDR1 is MNHEY and CDR2 is SMNVEV (reference sequence). V gave up 7 bases and J gave up 1 base; unmatched junction bases: 6. This CDR3 is 14 amino acids long. The DNA of the CDR3 is TGTGCCAGCACCAGCCGGGACAGCCAAGAGACCCAGTACTTC. Translation: CASTSRDSQETQYF.

The chain uses TRBV5-5 and TRBJ2-3, with 7 positions matching TRBD2. With 4 bases clipped from V and 0 bases from J, the junction kept 8 bases outside the gene matches. The CDR3 spans 16 residues. The germline gives CDR1 SGHKS, CDR2 YYEKEE (reference sequence). CDR3 in amino acids: CASSHGLDPSTDTQYF. CDR3 coding DNA: TGTGCCAGCAGCCACGGACTAGACCCTAGCACAGATACGCAGTATTTT. Looking up the rest from reference TRBV5-5 and TRBJ2-3 gives the full variable domain: DAGVTQSPTHLIKTRGQQVTLRCSPISGHKSVSWYQQVLGQGPQFIFQYYEKEERGRGNFPDRFSARQFPNYSSELNVNALLLGDSALYLCASSHGLDPSTDTQYFGPGTRLTVL.

This clone occurred many times. The chain recombines TRBV9 with TRBJ2-1; 7 bases are shared with TRBD2. Trimming took 2 bases from V and 5 from J; bases not matched to a gene: 7. Germline values: CDR1 SGDLS, CDR2 YYNGEE. This CDR3 comprises 15 residues. The CDR3 DNA reads as TGTGCCAGCAGCGTTTCCAGCGGGATCAACAATGAGCAGTTCTTC. The encoded protein is CASSVSSGINNEQFF.

The V and J genes are TRBV5-1 and TRBJ2-1, with TRBD1 matching 8 bases. CDR1 is SGHRS and CDR2 is YFSETQ in the germline V gene. CDR3 size: 16 residues. V shed 1 base, J shed 2 bases, and the junction held 5 bases outside the gene matches. Here the CDR3 reads CASSLPGTGTYNEQFF. CDR3 coding DNA: TGCGCCAGCAGCTTGCCCGGGACAGGTACCTACAATGAGCAGTTCTTC.

The sample holds one count of this clone. The chain employs TRBV7-2 and TRBJ1-4; 7 bases fit TRBD1. The CDR3 length is 15 residues. Germline V gene data show CDR1 as SGHTA and CDR2 as FQGNSA. The V and J ends lost 5 bases and 5 bases, in that order; junction bases with no gene match: 8. The CDR3 DNA is TGTGCCAGCAGCCCAGGGGGAACCTCAAATGAAAAACTGTTTTTT. Translation gives CASSPGGTSNEKLFF.

The CDR3 here is CASSWGQGVSYEQYF. The CDR3 DNA sequence: TGTGCCAGCAGCTGGGGACAGGGGGTATCCTACGAGCAGTACTTC. The V and J genes are TRBV5-5 and TRBJ2-7, with 11 bases matching TRBD1. With V trimmed by 3 bases and J by 1 base, 3 bases remained unmatched. Per germline, CDR1 SGHKS and CDR2 YYEKEE (reference sequence). This CDR3 is built from 15 residues.

The chain recombines TRBV27 with TRBJ2-7, with a tentative D call TRBD2 (6 bases). Germline assignment: CDR1 MNHEY and CDR2 SMNVEV (reference sequence). Trimming removed 10 bases from V and 7 bases from J, with 20 bases in between. The CDR3 consists of 13 residues. The DNA of the CDR3 is TGTGCCACCGAGACTAGTCCTTCGCGTGAGCAGTACTTC. The encoded protein is CATETSPSREQYF.

V and J are TRBV2 and TRBJ1-6; 7 bases match TRBD1. Germline V lookup: CDR1 SNHLY, CDR2 FYNNEI. V lost 7 bases and J lost 2; bases outside the gene matches: 5. The CDR3 runs 15 residues. This CDR3 is CASTDTGAYNSPLHF. The CDR3 bases are TGTGCCAGCACCGACACAGGGGCCTATAATTCACCCCTCCACTTT.

This chain uses TRBV4-1 with TRBJ2-7; no definite D call. The CDR3 length is 14 residues. With 2 bases removed from V and 3 bases from J, the gap between germline ends came to 11 bases. In germline, CDR1 is MGHRA, CDR2 YSYEKL. CDR3 amino acids: CASSQYVERYEQYF. The CDR3 nucleotides are TGCGCCAGCAGCCAATATGTGGAGCGCTACGAGCAGTACTTC.

CDR3 nucleotides: TGTGCCAGCTCACCTCCCGGGATGGACGAGCAGTACTTC. Translated, it gives CASSPPGMDEQYF. This sequence joins TRBV18 and TRBJ2-7, with D maybe TRBD2 (5 bases). The V end lost 3 bases, the J end lost 5 bases, and 11 bases lay between the germline ends. The V gene's germline CDR1 is KGHSH and CDR2 LQKENI. This CDR3 region has 13 residues.

The chain recombines TRBV10-2 with TRBJ2-5; D is possibly TRBD2 (5 bases). This CDR3 has 14 amino acids. The V end was cut by 3 bases, the J end by 1 base, with 9 bases between. Germline CDR1 reads WSHSY; CDR2 reads SAAADI. The CDR3 nucleotides are TGCGCCAGCAGTGATCTAGCCCGCCAAGAGACCCAGTACTTC. Protein: CASSDLARQETQYF.

This rearrangement joins TRBV7-2 to TRBJ1-1; D unclear. V was cut by 1 base and J by 7 bases, with 10 bases left in between. Germline values: CDR1 SGHTA, CDR2 FQGNSA. The CDR3 sequence is 13 residues long. CDR3 in amino acids: CASSLGVAVEAFF. The CDR3 DNA reads as TGTGCCAGCAGCTTAGGGGTAGCCGTTGAAGCTTTCTTT.

A remark on this clone: Other DNA sequences in this sample translate to the same CDR3. The chain employs TRBV6-5 and TRBJ1-6; D is ambiguous. The length of the CDR3 is 16 residues. Germline V CDR1 and CDR2: MNHEY, SVGAGI. V shed 0 bases and J shed 0 bases, with 6 bases lying between them. This CDR3 is CASSYSRSSYNSPLHF. The CDR3 bases are TGTGCCAGCAGTTACTCACGGAGCTCCTATAATTCACCCCTCCACTTT.

CDR3 in amino acids: CASSLGTGGPNTGELFF. CDR3 bases: TGTGCCAGCAGCTTGGGGACAGGGGGGCCTAACACCGGGGAGCTGTTTTTT. The rearrangement uses TRBV5-6 and TRBJ2-2, with 10 nucleotides matching TRBD1. V shed 0 bases and J 2 bases; nucleotides not matched to a gene: 4. In germline, CDR1 is SGHDT, CDR2 YYEEEE. The CDR3 covers 17 residues.

Only a few counts were recorded for this clone. J is TRBJ1-3 and V is TRBV28; D not certain. V lost 5 bases, J lost 2 bases, and 19 bases lay in between. Germline-derived CDR1 and CDR2 are MDHEN and SYDVKM. The CDR3 covers 17 residues. This chain's CDR3 is CASSLTTTGVAGNTIYF. CDR3 nucleotide sequence: TGTGCCAGCAGTCTAACGACGACGGGTGTCGCTGGAAACACCATATATTTT. Drawing the rest from reference TRBV28 and TRBJ1-3, the complete variable domain is DVKVTQSSRYLVKRTGEKVFLECVQDMDHENMFWYRQDPGLGLRLIYFSYDVKMKEKGDIPEGYSVSREKKERFSLILESASTNQTSMYLCASSLTTTGVAGNTIYFGEGSWLTVV.

This clone showed up just a few times. The rearrangement links TRBV10-3 to TRBJ2-7; 8 bases fit TRBD1. V trimming: 3 bases; J trimming: 5 bases; junction bases outside the gene matches: 6. In germline, CDR1 is ENHRY, CDR2 SYGVKD. There are 14 residues in the CDR3. CDR3 residues: CAISDHPDRDEQYF. In nucleotides, the CDR3 is TGTGCCATCAGTGACCATCCGGACAGGGACGAGCAGTACTTC.

This clone showed up just a few times. V usage is TRBV6-5 and J usage is TRBJ2-5; TRBD1 agrees at 12 bases. J gave up 5 bases and V 5 bases, and 6 bases lay outside the gene matches. The CDR3 has 15 residues. Germline loops: CDR1 MNHEY, CDR2 SVGAGI. Here the CDR3 DNA reads TGTGCCAGCAGTAGATCCGGGACAGGGGGCGAGACCCAGTACTTC. It specifies CASSRSGTGGETQYF.

The J gene is TRBJ1-1, the V gene TRBV6-5; 9 bases agree with TRBD1. CDR3 length: 14 residues. Germline V gene sequence: CDR1 MNHEY, CDR2 SVGAGI. V shed 11 bases and J 5 bases; nucleotides not matched to a gene: 12. CDR3 sequence reads: CASHQGTGRTEAFF. The CDR3 nucleotides are TGTGCCTCCCACCAGGGGACAGGGAGAACTGAAGCTTTCTTT.

The chain couples TRBV5-1 to TRBJ2-3, with TRBD1 as a possible D gene (6 bases). Trimming cost V 8 bases and J 3 bases, with 10 bases left between them. The CDR3 covers 12 residues. From germline, CDR1 is SGHRS and CDR2 YFSETQ. CDR3 amino acids: CASHRETDTQYF. CDR3 nucleotide sequence: TGCGCCAGTCACAGGGAAACAGATACGCAGTATTTT. Variable domain in full (rest from reference TRBV5-1 and TRBJ2-3): KAGVTQTPRYLIKTRGQQVTLSCSPISGHRSVSWYQQTPGQGLQFLFEYFSETQRNKGNFPGRFSGRQFSNSRSEMNVSTLELGDSALYLCASHRETDTQYFGPGTRLTVL.

For this clone: This same CDR3 is encoded by further DNA sequences in the sample. V and J are TRBV18 and TRBJ2-5; D is uncertain. This CDR3 has 13 amino acids. Trimming took 3 bases from V and 3 from J, leaving 8 bases between them. Germline CDR1 and CDR2: KGHSH and LQKENI. The CDR3 coding sequence is TGTGCCAGCTCACCTGGGCAGGAAGAGACCCAGTACTTC. Protein sequence: CASSPGQEETQYF.

The rearrangement uses TRBV7-2 and TRBJ2-3, with D hard to call. The V end lost 2 bases, the J end lost 4 bases, and 4 bases lay between the germline ends. This CDR3 region has 12 residues. CDR1 is SGHTA and CDR2 is FQGNSA in the germline V gene. In DNA, the CDR3 is TGTGCCAGCAGCTTATCTCCAGATACGCAGTATTTT. This sequence encodes CASSLSPDTQYF.

V usage is TRBV6-5 and J usage is TRBJ1-2, with D possibly being TRBD1 (6 bases). The CDR3 runs 15 residues. Germline CDR1 and CDR2: MNHEY and SVGAGI. With 4 bases removed from V and 7 bases from J, the gap between germline ends came to 19 bases. The CDR3: CASSLALQGFGGYTF. The CDR3 DNA reads as TGTGCCAGCAGTTTGGCCTTACAGGGTTTTGGTGGCTACACCTTC.

The J gene is TRBJ2-3, the V gene TRBV5-1, with 11 bases identical to TRBD2. There are 14 residues in the CDR3. Per the germline V gene, CDR1 is SGHRS and CDR2 is YFSETQ. With V trimmed by 5 bases and J by 6 bases, 5 bases remained unmatched. CDR3 loop: CASSELAGDDTQYF. Here the CDR3 DNA reads TGCGCCAGCAGTGAACTAGCGGGAGATGATACGCAGTATTTT.

This sequence joins TRBV2 and TRBJ2-2; 9 positions match TRBD2. With 10 bases clipped from V and 3 bases from J, the junction kept 6 bases outside the gene matches. Germline CDR1 reads SNHLY; CDR2 reads FYNNEI. The CDR3 covers 14 residues. Here the CDR3 DNA reads TGTGCCACCTCGACTAGCGGAGACACCGGGGAGCTGTTTTTT. It codes for CATSTSGDTGELFF.

This clone has only one observation. CDR3 protein: CASSPRQPSYQETQYF. The CDR3 DNA sequence: TGTGCCAGTAGTCCACGACAGCCCTCGTACCAAGAGACCCAGTACTTC. The rearrangement joins TRBV19 to TRBJ2-5; D is perhaps TRBD1 (5 bases). The CDR3 spans 16 residues. The V and J ends lost 5 bases and 0 bases respectively, with 16 bases between them. Per the germline V gene, CDR1 is LNHDA and CDR2 is SQIVND (reference sequence).

The V call is TRBV10-1, the J call TRBJ2-5; D gene ambiguous. The CDR3 has 13 residues. V lost 0 bases, J lost 7 bases, and 9 bases lay in between. Germline-derived CDR1 and CDR2 are WNHNN and SYGVQD (reference sequence). CDR3 in amino acids: CASSESLRGTQYF. The CDR3 bases are TGCGCCAGCAGTGAGTCCCTGAGAGGGACCCAGTACTTC.

The V and J genes are TRBV25-1 and TRBJ2-6; 10 bases match TRBD1. Germline lookup yields CDR1 MGHDK and CDR2 SYGVNS. J lost 1 base, V lost 5 bases, and 8 bases had no gene match. There are 18 residues in the CDR3. CDR3 in DNA: TGTGCCAGCAGTCCAGAGGGACAGGGGAGGTCTGGGGCCAACGTCCTGACTTTC. Protein product: CASSPEGQGRSGANVLTF.